These 19 T cell receptor beta chains came from one sample sequenced in a study of T cell responses to AZD1222 COVID-19 vaccine. The assay was immunoSEQ multiplex PCR, and TCRdb's table has in-frame clones only and misses some. The table lists approximately 150,000 clones, roughly 89% of them singletons. The sample was peripheral blood, taken 28 days after the second AZD1222 dose. Receptors originate from an adult who received the AZD1222 COVID-19 vaccine.

The rearrangement joins TRBV29-1 to TRBJ2-1; TRBD1 is a possible D gene (5 bases). V was trimmed by 2 bases and J by 4 bases, leaving 15 bases between them. Per the germline V gene, CDR1 is SQVTM and CDR2 is ANQGSEA. This CDR3 comprises 15 residues. CDR3 amino acids: CSVERSDRVYNEQFF. Written as DNA, the CDR3 is TGCAGCGTTGAAAGGAGTGACAGAGTTTACAATGAGCAGTTCTTC.

The J gene is TRBJ2-1, the V gene TRBV5-1, with 7 bases fitting TRBD2. Germline-derived CDR1 and CDR2 are SGHRS and YFSETQ. The CDR3 length is 17 residues. V shed 2 bases and J 4 bases; nucleotides not matched to a gene: 12. CDR3 residues: CASSFGGGLAEYNEQFF. The CDR3 DNA follows: TGCGCCAGCAGCTTTGGCGGTGGGCTAGCGGAGTACAATGAGCAGTTCTTC.

V and J are TRBV11-1 and TRBJ2-2; D gene ambiguous. V shed 2 bases and J shed 1 base, with 11 bases lying between them. CDR1 is SGHAT, CDR2 FQDESV, per germline (reference sequence). The CDR3 has 16 amino acids. The CDR3 DNA follows: TGTGCCAGCAGCTTATCGAGGACCAGGAACACCGGGGAGCTGTTTTTT. Translated: CASSLSRTRNTGELFF.

CDR3 bases: TGTGCCAGCAGCCAAGGGGAGGGACTGAGCACCGGGGAGCTGTTTTTT. Protein product: CASSQGEGLSTGELFF. The rearrangement links TRBV3-1 (or the pseudogene TRBV3-2) to TRBJ2-2; 7 bases align to TRBD2. Germline CDR1 reads LGHDT; CDR2 reads YNNKEL (reference sequence). The CDR3 is 16 amino acids. Trimming at V came to 1 base and at J to 4 bases, leaving 6 bases not matched to a gene.

A word on this clone: The junction and the germline gene differ at one end; a read error may be behind it. The chain is built from TRBV7-7 and TRBJ2-1; 9 nucleotides agree with TRBD2. Per the germline V gene, CDR1 is SSHAT and CDR2 is FNYEAQ (reference sequence). The CDR3 extends over 16 amino acids. CDR3 loop: CASSLEAGGGSNEQFF. The CDR3 DNA sequence: TGTGCTAGCAGCTTAGAAGCGGGAGGAGGCAGCAATGAGCAGTTCTTC. The entire variable domain, with the rest obtained from reference TRBV7-7 and TRBJ2-1, is as follows: GAGVSQSPRYKVTKRGQDVTLRCDPISSHATLYWYQQALGQGPEFLTYFNYEAQPDKSGLPSDRFSAERPEGSISTLTIQRTEQRDSAMYRCASSLEAGGGSNEQFFGPGTRLTVL.

The J gene is TRBJ1-1, the V gene TRBV10-3; 8 bases map to TRBD1. V trimming: 10 bases; J trimming: 3 bases; junction bases outside the gene matches: 16. Germline V CDR1 and CDR2: ENHRY, SYGVKD. This CDR3 has 16 residues. The DNA of the CDR3 is TGTGCCACCCACCCGAGTACAGGGGGGAGGGACACTGAAGCTTTCTTT. Translating it yields CATHPSTGGRDTEAFF.

A note on this clone: Distinct nucleotide sequences in the sample also encode this CDR3. The CDR3 sequence: CASSLTGGQETQYF. CDR3 nucleotides: TGTGCCAGCAGCTTAACGGGAGGGCAAGAGACCCAGTACTTC. The rearrangement links TRBV7-2 to TRBJ2-5; TRBD2 matches 8 bases. With 2 bases clipped from V and 2 bases from J, the junction kept 1 base outside the gene matches. CDR1 and CDR2 from the germline V gene are SGHTA and FQGNSA. This CDR3 is built from 14 residues.

The J gene is TRBJ1-6, the V gene TRBV30; TRBD1 is a possible D gene (5 bases). Trimming left V 0 bases short and J 10 bases short, with 10 bases between. Germline CDR1 is GTSNPN and CDR2 is SVGIG (reference sequence). The CDR3 runs 13 residues. Written as DNA, the CDR3 is TGTGCCTGGAGTGTGGGGGGACGGTCACCCCTCCACTTT. Translated, it gives CAWSVGGRSPLHF.

The chain carries TRBV28 and TRBJ2-1; D is possibly TRBD1 (6 bases). Trimming took 6 bases from V and 15 from J, leaving 24 bases between them. Germline values: CDR1 MDHEN, CDR2 SYDVKM. The CDR3 sequence is 14 residues long. The CDR3 loop reads CASSFALLGARSFF. The CDR3 DNA sequence: TGTGCCAGCAGCTTTGCGCTTTTGGGGGCCCGGTCGTTCTTC. The full variable domain, completed using reference TRBV28 and TRBJ2-1, is DVKVTQSSRYLVKRTGEKVFLECVQDMDHENMFWYRQDPGLGLRLIYFSYDVKMKEKGDIPEGYSVSREKKERFSLILESASTNQTSMYLCASSFALLGARSFFGPGTRLTVL.

The chain couples TRBV6-5 to TRBJ2-1; D may be TRBD2 (5 bases). The germline CDR1 and CDR2 sequences are MNHEY and SVGAGI. The CDR3 is 13 amino acids. Trimming removed 4 bases from V and 6 bases from J, with 10 bases in between. This chain's CDR3 is CASSLAGGNEQFF. CDR3 coding DNA: TGTGCCAGCAGTTTGGCGGGTGGCAATGAGCAGTTCTTC.

The V call is TRBV7-9, the J call TRBJ1-6; D gene unclear. This CDR3 region has 14 residues. CDR1 is SEHNR and CDR2 is FQNEAQ in the germline V gene (reference sequence). V shed 1 base and J shed 5 bases, with 6 bases lying between them. For the CDR3, the DNA is TGTGCCAGCAGCTTAGGCGGAGATAATTCACCCCTCCACTTT. This codes for CASSLGGDNSPLHF. Variable domain in full (rest from reference TRBV7-9 and TRBJ1-6): DTGVSQNPRHKITKRGQNVTFRCDPISEHNRLYWYRQTLGQGPEFLTYFQNEAQLEKSRLLSDRFSAERPKGSFSTLEIQRTEQGDSAMYLCASSLGGDNSPLHFGNGTRLTVT.

V and J are TRBV4-1 and TRBJ2-1; D uncertain. V was pared by 4 bases and J by 7 bases, with 14 bases between. Germline V gene data show CDR1 as MGHRA and CDR2 as YSYEKL. This CDR3 has 14 residues. CDR3 DNA sequence: TGCGCCAGCAGCCCCAGCACAAAAGGGAATGAGCAGTTCTTC. This gives the protein CASSPSTKGNEQFF.

In its sample, this clone was seen once. This chain connects TRBV4-3 to TRBJ1-3, with D perhaps TRBD1 (5 bases). CDR1 LGHNA and CDR2 YSLEER come from the germline V gene. V was cut by 0 bases and J by 2 bases, with 17 bases left in between. This CDR3 has 18 amino acids. CDR3 protein: CASSQDIATGRPGNTIYF. The CDR3 DNA reads as TGCGCCAGCAGCCAAGACATTGCCACGGGACGGCCTGGAAACACCATATATTTT.

The chain joins TRBV6-5 to TRBJ2-7; D possibly corresponds to TRBD2 (6 bases). This CDR3 comprises 15 residues. Germline CDR1 reads MNHEY; CDR2 reads SVGAGI. V lost 1 base and J lost 3, with 13 bases in between. The CDR3 DNA follows: TGTGCCAGCAGTTACTTGGCCGGGGGATTCTACGAGCAGTACTTC. Translating gives CASSYLAGGFYEQYF.

The chain is built from TRBV6-2 or TRBV6-3 and TRBJ2-7, with unresolved D. In germline, CDR1 is MNHEY, CDR2 SVGEGT. Trimming took off 2 bases at V and 3 bases at J, with 8 bases between the two ends. The CDR3 runs 13 residues. The CDR3: CASSYVSNYEQYF. DNA of the CDR3: TGTGCCAGCAGTTACGTGTCCAACTACGAGCAGTACTTC.

This clone has a handful of counts. This CDR3 is also generated by other DNA sequences in the sample. The rearrangement joins TRBV4-3 to TRBJ2-7; D perhaps matches TRBD2 (5 bases). The CDR3 totals 15 residues. Germline values: CDR1 LGHNA, CDR2 YSLEER. V lost 0 bases, J lost 6 bases, and 15 bases lay in between. The CDR3 protein is CASSQEVRLPVEQYF. The CDR3 nucleotides are TGCGCCAGCAGCCAAGAGGTGCGACTACCAGTCGAGCAGTACTTC.

V and J are TRBV28 and TRBJ1-5; D gene ambiguous. The CDR3 has 12 amino acids. CDR1 is MDHEN and CDR2 is SYDVKM in the germline V gene. V lost 2 bases and J lost 13, with 12 bases in between. CDR3 amino acids: CASSLDRTKQHF. In nucleotides, the CDR3 is TGTGCCAGCAGTTTAGATAGGACTAAACAGCATTTT.

The rearrangement joins TRBV19 to TRBJ1-4; 10 nucleotides agree with TRBD1. The CDR3 is 15 residues long. Losses at the gene ends were 3 bases for V and 6 bases for J; bases not matched to a gene: 4. CDR1 and CDR2 (germline): LNHDA, SQIVND (reference sequence). CDR3 in DNA: TGTGCCAGTAGTATTCCCGGGACAGGGGATGAAAAACTGTTTTTT. Amino acids: CASSIPGTGDEKLFF.

The gene calls are TRBV4-1 and TRBJ2-7; TRBD2 matches 9 bases. This CDR3 is 14 amino acids long. Germline CDR1 MGHRA, CDR2 YSYEKL. V gave up 4 bases and J gave up 6 bases; unmatched junction bases: 7. Here the CDR3 DNA reads TGCGCCAGCAGCCCAGGTCTAGCGGGACCCGAGCAGTACTTC. Amino acids: CASSPGLAGPEQYF.